This T cell receptor (beta chain) was recovered during a study of blood T cell repertoires in COVID-19. This table comes from immunoSEQ multiplex PCR, and its TCRdb copy is limited to in-frame clones, with some not included. The sample lists hundreds of thousands of clones, around 88% occurring once. The CDR3 totals 14 residues. The germline V gene has CDR1 SGDLS and CDR2 YYNGEE. V shed 0 bases, J shed 3 bases, and the junction held 2 bases outside the gene matches. The TCR was taken from a woman aged 40-49 years who had recovered from COVID-19. Sequencing was performed on PBMCs or T cells enriched from blood (not recorded which). J is TRBJ2-5 and V is TRBV9, with TRBD1 identical over 7 bases. For the CDR3, the DNA is TGTGCCAGCAGCGTAGGGGGGACAGAAGAGACCCAGTACTTC. Its translation: CASSVGGTEETQYF.